The rows below give T cell receptor beta chains drawn from one sample of a study of OX40 agonist ivuxolimab in advanced cancers. Sequencing was performed with immunoSEQ multiplex PCR; in TCRdb, only in-frame clones are kept and a portion is missing. This sample has nearly 65,000 clones, with about 91% found just once. This sample comprised CD4+ or CD8+ T cells sorted from blood, obtained in a trial of the OX40 agonist ivuxolimab. The receptors originated from an adult with an advanced solid tumor such as melanoma, head and neck, liver or kidney cancer. Both conserved end residues are part of each CDR3. The D gene is left open where the match is weak. Rows may omit the clone size; those that give it use once, few, many or a size class.

v_call	d_call	clone_size	j_call	cdr3_aa	cdr3_nt
TRBV4-3	TRBD2	NA	TRBJ2-7	CASSQERLAGDNEQYF	TGCGCCAGCAGCCAAGAACGACTAGCGGGAGATAACGAGCAGTACTTC
TRBV15	TRBD2	NA	TRBJ2-6	CATSPRGDGANVLTF	TGTGCCACCAGCCCCCGGGGGGATGGGGCCAACGTCCTGACTTTC
TRBV5-1	TRBD2	NA	TRBJ2-2	CASSLGGGPGELFF	TGCGCCAGCAGCTTGGGCGGGGGACCGGGGGAGCTGTTTTTT
TRBV28	NA	NA	TRBJ1-1	CASSAWTFRGEAFF	TGTGCCAGCAGTGCCTGGACCTTCCGGGGTGAAGCTTTCTTT
TRBV30	TRBD1	once	TRBJ2-7	CAWSVHRGRDYEQYF	TGTGCCTGGAGTGTACACAGGGGCCGCGACTACGAGCAGTACTTC
TRBV5-6	TRBD2	NA	TRBJ2-7	CASSLAGGPREQYF	TGTGCCAGCAGCTTGGCGGGGGGGCCACGAGAGCAGTACTTC
TRBV19	TRBD1	NA	TRBJ2-7	CASSIGTGLYEQYF	TGTGCCAGTAGTATAGGGACAGGCTTGTACGAGCAGTACTTC
TRBV6-4	NA	NA	TRBJ2-2	CASSERGANTGELFF	TGTGCCAGCAGTGAAAGGGGAGCGAACACCGGGGAGCTGTTTTTT
TRBV4-1	TRBD2	NA	TRBJ2-7	CASSQEIAGSVEQYF	TGCGCCAGCAGCCAAGAGATAGCGGGGAGTGTCGAGCAGTACTTC
TRBV10-2	NA	NA	TRBJ2-7	CASSEYTRYEQYF	TGCGCCAGCAGTGAGTATACCCGGTACGAGCAGTACTTC
TRBV4-2	TRBD1	NA	TRBJ1-1	CASSQLQGSGTEAFF	TGTGCCAGCAGCCAATTACAGGGGAGTGGCACTGAAGCTTTCTTT
TRBV4-1	NA	NA	TRBJ2-1	CASSQDSASRDEQFF	TGCGCCAGCAGCCAAGATTCGGCCAGCCGCGATGAGCAGTTCTTC
TRBV4-1	TRBD2	NA	TRBJ2-5	CASSLAGVFETQYF	TGCGCCAGCAGCCTAGCGGGAGTGTTCGAGACCCAGTACTTC
TRBV10-3	NA	NA	TRBJ1-1	CAISADTEAFF	TGTGCCATCAGTGCGGACACTGAAGCTTTCTTT
TRBV6-6	NA	NA	TRBJ2-2	CASSYGGTGELFF	TGTGCCAGCAGTTACGGGGGGACCGGGGAGCTGTTTTTT
TRBV6-5	NA	few	TRBJ1-1	CASSYSNVNTEAFF	TGTGCCAGCAGTTACTCGAACGTGAACACTGAAGCTTTCTTT
TRBV4-2	TRBD2	NA	TRBJ2-2	CASSGIPGAGERVIGELFF	TGTGCCAGCTCGGGAATTCCTGGGGCGGGAGAGCGGGTAATCGGGGAGCTGTTTTTT
TRBV9	TRBD2	NA	TRBJ2-1	CASSVGLAGGYEQFF	TGTGCCAGCAGCGTAGGGCTAGCGGGAGGCTATGAGCAGTTCTTC
TRBV7-3	TRBD2	NA	TRBJ2-7	CASSLTASGAHEQYF	TGTGCCAGCAGCTTAACGGCTAGCGGTGCCCACGAGCAGTACTTC
TRBV4-2	TRBD2	NA	TRBJ2-5	CASSQPGLAGGPQETQYF	TGTGCCAGCAGCCAGCCGGGACTAGCGGGAGGGCCCCAAGAGACCCAGTACTTC
TRBV28	NA	NA	TRBJ2-7	CATSLYSGGAPYEQYF	TGTGCCACCAGTTTATATTCTGGCGGGGCCCCCTACGAGCAGTACTTC
TRBV7-7	NA	once	TRBJ1-1	CASSPPLGGYTEAFF	TGTGCTAGCAGCCCTCCGCTCGGGGGATACACTGAAGCTTTCTTT
TRBV15	NA	once	TRBJ2-3	CATSRVWTDTQYF	TGTGCCACCAGCAGAGTTTGGACAGATACGCAGTATTTT
TRBV27	TRBD1	NA	TRBJ1-3	CASSWTGGSGNTIYF	TGTGCCAGCAGTTGGACAGGGGGCTCTGGAAACACCATATATTTT
TRBV11-2	NA	once	TRBJ2-5	CASSFPGRETQYF	TGTGCCAGCAGCTTCCCAGGGAGAGAGACCCAGTACTTC
TRBV9	NA	NA	TRBJ1-6	CASSDELLGGSSYNSPLHF	TGTGCCAGCAGCGACGAGTTACTAGGCGGGAGCTCCTATAATTCACCCCTCCACTTT
TRBV5-8	NA	NA	TRBJ1-1	CASSLVEWRQVNTEAFF	TGTGCCAGCAGCTTGGTGGAGTGGCGGCAGGTGAACACTGAAGCTTTCTTT
TRBV27	NA	NA	TRBJ1-5	CASRQLTGYSNQPQHF	TGTGCCAGCAGGCAATTGACAGGATATAGCAATCAGCCCCAGCATTTT
TRBV7-9	NA	NA	TRBJ2-7	CASSDSSYEQYF	TGTGCCAGCAGCGATAGCTCCTACGAGCAGTACTTC
TRBV7-9	NA	NA	TRBJ2-7	CASSLGELQDSYEQYF	TGTGCCAGCAGCTTAGGCGAGTTACAGGACTCCTACGAGCAGTACTTC
TRBV5-4	TRBD2	once	TRBJ2-2	CASRDGLAGGYTGELFF	TGTGCCAGCAGAGACGGACTAGCGGGGGGTTACACCGGGGAGCTGTTTTTT
TRBV10-2	TRBD2	NA	TRBJ2-7	CASSAGLAVHEQYF	TGCGCCAGCAGTGCGGGGCTAGCGGTCCACGAGCAGTACTTC
TRBV6-5	NA	NA	TRBJ1-4	CASSYAEENEKLFF	TGTGCCAGCAGTTACGCAGAGGAAAATGAAAAACTGTTTTTT
TRBV9	NA	NA	TRBJ2-7	CASSPGNEQYF	TGTGCCAGCAGCCCTGGGAACGAGCAGTACTTC
TRBV7-9	TRBD1	NA	TRBJ2-2	CATELLWDRHTGELFF	TGTGCCACCGAGCTTCTGTGGGACAGACACACCGGGGAGCTGTTTTTT
TRBV10-2	NA	NA	TRBJ2-5	CASSEWETQYF	TGCGCCAGCAGTGAGTGGGAGACCCAGTACTTC
TRBV9	NA	NA	TRBJ2-3	CASSDGGRASTDTQYF	TGTGCCAGCAGCGACGGGGGGCGAGCTAGCACAGATACGCAGTATTTT
TRBV27	NA	NA	TRBJ2-3	CASSLSLATSTDTQYF	TGTGCCAGCAGTTTATCGCTAGCTACTAGCACAGATACGCAGTATTTT
TRBV5-1	NA	NA	TRBJ2-1	CASSLDPQAYNEQFF	TGCGCCAGCAGCTTGGATCCCCAGGCCTACAATGAGCAGTTCTTC
TRBV30	TRBD1	once	TRBJ1-1	CAWDLTGDSTEAFF	TGTGCCTGGGATCTCACCGGGGACAGCACTGAAGCTTTCTTT